This TCR beta chain was identified during a study of cytomegalovirus exposure and HLA in healthy donors. The wider study: The 120 or so validation repertoires used a platform that matched the one used for the 550 to 800 first-cohort repertoires, as a later analysis reported. Findings and limits, study-wide: In vitro, a few CMV-associated chains proved specific for CMV antigens. Reports showed the classifier diagnosing cytomegalovirus status with high specificity and sensitivity.

This clone occurred once. Antigen specificity is unknown. The table came from immunoSEQ multiplex PCR; TCRdb's copy has only in-frame clones and leaves some out. The sample has around 250,000 clones; around 91% are singletons. Looked up from germline, CDR1 is SQVTM and CDR2 is ANQGSEA. CDR3 size: 15 residues. The trim removed 8 bases at V and 3 bases at J, leaving 13 bases unmatched. Among the approximately 110 subjects of the validation cohort, separate from the approximately 660-subject first cohort, were the donors. The V gene is TRBV29-1, the J gene TRBJ1-2; 9 bases map to TRBD1. Sequenced sample: PBMCs. The clonotype originates from a woman between 18 and 30 years old in good health and CMV-seronegative. CDR3 region: CSSYDGWDRDYGYTF. The DNA of the CDR3 is TGCAGCTCTTACGACGGCTGGGACAGGGACTATGGCTACACCTTC. The entire variable domain, with the rest obtained from reference TRBV29-1 and TRBJ1-2, is as follows: SAVISQKPSRDICQRGTSLTIQCQVDSQVTMMFWYRQQPGQSLTLIATANQGSEATYESGFVIDKFPISRPNLTFSTLTVSNMSPEDSSIYLCSSYDGWDRDYGYTFGSGTRLTVV.